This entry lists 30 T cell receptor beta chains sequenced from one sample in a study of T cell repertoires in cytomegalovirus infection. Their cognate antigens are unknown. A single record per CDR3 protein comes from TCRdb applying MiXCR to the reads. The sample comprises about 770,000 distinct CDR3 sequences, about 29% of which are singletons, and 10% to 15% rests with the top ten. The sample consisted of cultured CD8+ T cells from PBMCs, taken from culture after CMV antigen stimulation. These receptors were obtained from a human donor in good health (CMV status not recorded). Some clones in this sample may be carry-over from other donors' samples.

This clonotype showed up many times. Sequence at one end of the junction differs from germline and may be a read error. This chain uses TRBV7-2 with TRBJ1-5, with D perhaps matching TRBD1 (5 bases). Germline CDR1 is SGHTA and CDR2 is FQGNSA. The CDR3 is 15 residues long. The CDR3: CASSLAGGPNQPQHF. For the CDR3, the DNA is TGTGCCAGCAGCCTAGCCGGGGGACCCAATCAGCCCCAGCATTTT.

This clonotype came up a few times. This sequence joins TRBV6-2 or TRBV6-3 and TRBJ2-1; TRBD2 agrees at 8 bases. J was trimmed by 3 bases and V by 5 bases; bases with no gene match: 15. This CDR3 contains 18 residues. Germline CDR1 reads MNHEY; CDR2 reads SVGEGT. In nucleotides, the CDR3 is TGTGCCAGCAGTCTTACAAATCCGGGACTAGGGGACTACAATGAGCAGTTCTTC. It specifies CASSLTNPGLGDYNEQFF.

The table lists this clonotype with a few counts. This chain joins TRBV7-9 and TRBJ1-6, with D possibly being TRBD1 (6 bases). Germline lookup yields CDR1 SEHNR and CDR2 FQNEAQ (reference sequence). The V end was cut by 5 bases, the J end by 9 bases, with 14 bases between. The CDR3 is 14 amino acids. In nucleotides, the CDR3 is TGTGCCAGCAGCAAGGCTGGGGGCGGTTCACCCCTCCACTTT. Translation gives CASSKAGGGSPLHF. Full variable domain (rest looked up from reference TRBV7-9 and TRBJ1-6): DTGVSQNPRHKITKRGQNVTFRCDPISEHNRLYWYRQTLGQGPEFLTYFQNEAQLEKSRLLSDRFSAERPKGSFSTLEIQRTEQGDSAMYLCASSKAGGGSPLHFGNGTRLTVT.

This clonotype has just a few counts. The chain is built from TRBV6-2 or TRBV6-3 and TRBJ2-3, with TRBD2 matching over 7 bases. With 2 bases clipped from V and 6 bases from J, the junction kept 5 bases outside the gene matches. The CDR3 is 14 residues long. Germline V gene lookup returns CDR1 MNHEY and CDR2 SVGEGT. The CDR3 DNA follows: TGTGCCAGCAGTTACCGGGAGGTACTGGATACGCAGTATTTT. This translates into CASSYREVLDTQYF.

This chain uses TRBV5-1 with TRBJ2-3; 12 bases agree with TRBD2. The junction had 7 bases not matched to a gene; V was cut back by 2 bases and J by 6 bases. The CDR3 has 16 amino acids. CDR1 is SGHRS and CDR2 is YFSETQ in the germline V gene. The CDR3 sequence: CASSFVLAGGQDTQYF. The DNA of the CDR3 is TGCGCCAGCAGCTTCGTACTAGCGGGAGGCCAGGATACGCAGTATTTT.

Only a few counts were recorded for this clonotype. The CDR3 here is CASSYRDNDRTQYF. CDR3 DNA: TGTGCCAGCAGCTACCGGGACAACGACCGGACCCAGTACTTC. The genes are TRBV7-4 and TRBJ2-5; tentatively, D is TRBD1 (6 bases). The CDR3 is made up of 14 amino acids. The V gene's germline CDR1 is SGHVT and CDR2 SQSDAQ. V was trimmed by 4 bases and J by 7 bases, leaving 16 bases between them.

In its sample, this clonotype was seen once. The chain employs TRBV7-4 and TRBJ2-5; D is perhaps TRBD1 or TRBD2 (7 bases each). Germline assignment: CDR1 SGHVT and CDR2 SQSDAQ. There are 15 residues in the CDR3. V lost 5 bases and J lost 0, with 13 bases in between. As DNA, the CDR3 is TGTGCCAGCAGCCCCCCAGGGGGGGACCAAGAGACCCAGTACTTC. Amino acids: CASSPPGGDQETQYF. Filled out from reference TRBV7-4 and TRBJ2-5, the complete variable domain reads GAGVSQSPRYKVAKRGRDVALRCDSISGHVTLYWYRQTLGQGSEVLTYSQSDAQRDKSGRPSGRFSAERPERSVSTLKIQRTEQGDSAVYLCASSPPGGDQETQYFGPGTRLLVL.

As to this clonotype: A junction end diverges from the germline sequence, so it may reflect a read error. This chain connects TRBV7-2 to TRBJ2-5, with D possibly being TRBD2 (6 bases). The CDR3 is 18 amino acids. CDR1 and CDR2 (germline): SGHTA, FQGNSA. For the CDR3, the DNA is TGTGCCAACAGCCCAACGTGGGGGAAGGACTATATACAAGAGACCCAGTACTTC. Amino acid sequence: CANSPTWGKDYIQETQYF.

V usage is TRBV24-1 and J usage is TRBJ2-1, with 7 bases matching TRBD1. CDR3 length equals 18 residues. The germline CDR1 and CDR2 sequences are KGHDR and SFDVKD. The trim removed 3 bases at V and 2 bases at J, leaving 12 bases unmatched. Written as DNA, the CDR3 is TGTGCCACCAGTGATCCGGGACAGACTTGGGGGACCTACAATGAGCAGTTCTTC. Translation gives CATSDPGQTWGTYNEQFF.

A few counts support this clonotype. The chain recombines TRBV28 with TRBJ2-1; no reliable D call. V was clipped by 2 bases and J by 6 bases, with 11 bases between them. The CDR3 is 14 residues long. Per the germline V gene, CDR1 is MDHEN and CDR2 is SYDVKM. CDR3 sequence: CASSLIGSINEQFF. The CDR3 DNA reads TGTGCCAGCAGTTTAATAGGTTCCATCAATGAGCAGTTCTTC.

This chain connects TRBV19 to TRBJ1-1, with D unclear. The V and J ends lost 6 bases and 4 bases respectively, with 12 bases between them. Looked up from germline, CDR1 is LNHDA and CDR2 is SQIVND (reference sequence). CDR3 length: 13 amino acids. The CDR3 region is CASSPNIPTEAFF. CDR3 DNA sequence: TGTGCCAGTAGCCCCAATATACCCACTGAAGCTTTCTTT.

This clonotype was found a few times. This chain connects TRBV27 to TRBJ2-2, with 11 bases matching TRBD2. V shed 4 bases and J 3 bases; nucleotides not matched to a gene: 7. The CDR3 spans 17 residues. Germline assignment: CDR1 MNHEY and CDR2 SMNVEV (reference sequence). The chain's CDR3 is CASSSLAGGPYTGELFF. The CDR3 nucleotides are TGTGCCAGCAGTTCGTTAGCGGGGGGGCCTTACACCGGGGAGCTGTTTTTT.

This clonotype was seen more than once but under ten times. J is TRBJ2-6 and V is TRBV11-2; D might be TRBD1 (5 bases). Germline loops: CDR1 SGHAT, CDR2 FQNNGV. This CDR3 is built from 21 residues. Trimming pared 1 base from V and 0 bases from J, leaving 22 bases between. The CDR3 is CASSLVYGRAPSLSGANVLTF. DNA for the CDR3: TGTGCCAGCAGCTTAGTATACGGCAGGGCTCCTTCTCTCTCTGGGGCCAACGTCCTGACTTTC.

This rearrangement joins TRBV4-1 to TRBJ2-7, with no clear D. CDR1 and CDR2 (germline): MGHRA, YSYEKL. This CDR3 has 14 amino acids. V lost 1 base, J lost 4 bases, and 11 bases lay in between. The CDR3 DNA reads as TGCGCCAGCAGCCAAGGCGAAGGGTGGTACGAGCAGTACTTC. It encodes CASSQGEGWYEQYF.

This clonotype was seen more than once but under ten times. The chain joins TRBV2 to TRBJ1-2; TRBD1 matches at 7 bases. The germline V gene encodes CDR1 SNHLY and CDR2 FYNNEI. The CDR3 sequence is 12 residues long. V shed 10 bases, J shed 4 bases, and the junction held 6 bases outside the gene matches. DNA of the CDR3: TGTGCCACCCCCACAGGGGCCTATGGCTACACCTTC. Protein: CATPTGAYGYTF.

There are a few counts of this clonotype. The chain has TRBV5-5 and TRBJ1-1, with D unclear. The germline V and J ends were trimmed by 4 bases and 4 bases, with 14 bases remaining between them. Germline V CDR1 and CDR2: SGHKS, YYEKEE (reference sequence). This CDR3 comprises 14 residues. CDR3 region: CASSPIRWGTEAFF. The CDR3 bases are TGTGCCAGCAGCCCGATCCGTTGGGGCACTGAAGCTTTCTTT.

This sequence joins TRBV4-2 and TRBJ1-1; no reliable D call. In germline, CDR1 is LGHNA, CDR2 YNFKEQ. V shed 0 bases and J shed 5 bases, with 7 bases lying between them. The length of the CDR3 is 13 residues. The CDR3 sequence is CASSQDVETEAFF. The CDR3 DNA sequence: TGTGCCAGCAGCCAAGATGTAGAGACTGAAGCTTTCTTT.

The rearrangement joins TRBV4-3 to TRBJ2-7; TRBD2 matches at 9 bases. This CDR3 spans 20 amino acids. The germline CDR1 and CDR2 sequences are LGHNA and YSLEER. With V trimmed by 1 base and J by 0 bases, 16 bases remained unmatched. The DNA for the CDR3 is TGCGCCAGCAGCCAAGGAAGGGCCCCGGAAAGCGGGGGGCTCTCCTACGAGCAGTACGTC. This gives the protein CASSQGRAPESGGLSYEQYV.

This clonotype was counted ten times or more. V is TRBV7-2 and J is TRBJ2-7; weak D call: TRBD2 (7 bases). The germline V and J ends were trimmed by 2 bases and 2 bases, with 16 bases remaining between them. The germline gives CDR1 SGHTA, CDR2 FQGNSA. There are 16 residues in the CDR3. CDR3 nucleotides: TGTGCCAGCAGCTTATGGGGAGGGGGGGTCGCCTACGAGCAGTACGTC. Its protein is CASSLWGGGVAYEQYV.

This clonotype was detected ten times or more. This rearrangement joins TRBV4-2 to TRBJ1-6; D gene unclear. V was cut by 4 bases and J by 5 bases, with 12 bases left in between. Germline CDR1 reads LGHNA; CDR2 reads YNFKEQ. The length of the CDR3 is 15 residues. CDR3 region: CASSLGGLDNSPLHF. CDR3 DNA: TGTGCCAGCAGCCTGGGAGGGTTGGATAATTCACCCCTCCACTTT.

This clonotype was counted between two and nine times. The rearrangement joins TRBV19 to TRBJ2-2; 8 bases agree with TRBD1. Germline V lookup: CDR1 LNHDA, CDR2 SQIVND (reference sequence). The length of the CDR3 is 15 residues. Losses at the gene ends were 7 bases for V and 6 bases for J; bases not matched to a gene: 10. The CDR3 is CASTDRTGIAGELFF. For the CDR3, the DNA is TGTGCCAGTACCGATAGGACAGGGATCGCCGGGGAGCTGTTTTTT.

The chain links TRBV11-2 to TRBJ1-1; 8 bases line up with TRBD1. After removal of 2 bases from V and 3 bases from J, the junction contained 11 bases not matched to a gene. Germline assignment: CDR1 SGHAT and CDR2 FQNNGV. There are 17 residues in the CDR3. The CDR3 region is CASSLWDRKLSDTEAFF. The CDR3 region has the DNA TGTGCCAGCAGCTTATGGGACAGGAAGCTCTCGGACACTGAAGCTTTCTTT.

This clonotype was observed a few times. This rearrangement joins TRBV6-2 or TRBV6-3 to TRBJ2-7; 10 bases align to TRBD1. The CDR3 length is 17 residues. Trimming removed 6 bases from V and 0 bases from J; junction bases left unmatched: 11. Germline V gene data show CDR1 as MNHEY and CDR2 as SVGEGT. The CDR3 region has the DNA TGTGCCAGCAGAAACCCTCAGGGACAGGGGACCTCCTACGAGCAGTACGTC. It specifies CASRNPQGQGTSYEQYV.

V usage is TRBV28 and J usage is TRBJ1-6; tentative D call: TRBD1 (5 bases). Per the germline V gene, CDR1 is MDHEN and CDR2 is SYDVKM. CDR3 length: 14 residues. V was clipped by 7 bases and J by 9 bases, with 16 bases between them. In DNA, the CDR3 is TGTGCCAGCATCACCGGGACCGGGGCTTCACCCCTCCACTTT. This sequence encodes CASITGTGASPLHF.

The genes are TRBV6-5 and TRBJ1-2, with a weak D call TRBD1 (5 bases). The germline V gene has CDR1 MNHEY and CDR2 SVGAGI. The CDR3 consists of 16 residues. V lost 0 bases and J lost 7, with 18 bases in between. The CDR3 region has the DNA TGTGCCAGCAGTTACTCGGGGACCCCGGGGCAGACTGGCTACACCTTC. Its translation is CASSYSGTPGQTGYTF.

The CDR3 loop reads CASSSSPPETQYF. CDR3 bases: TGTGCCAGCAGCTCCTCCCCCCCAGAGACCCAGTACTTC. This chain joins TRBV5-4 and TRBJ2-5; D ambiguous. The CDR3 has 13 residues. Trimming removed 3 bases from V and 4 bases from J, with 10 bases in between. Germline V gene lookup returns CDR1 SGHNT and CDR2 YYREEE (reference sequence).

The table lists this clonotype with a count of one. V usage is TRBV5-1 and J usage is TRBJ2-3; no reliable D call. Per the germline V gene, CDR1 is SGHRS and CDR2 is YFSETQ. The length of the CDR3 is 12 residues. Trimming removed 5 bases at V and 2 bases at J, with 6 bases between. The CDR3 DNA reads TGCGCCAGCAGACACAACACAGATACGCAGTATTTT. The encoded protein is CASRHNTDTQYF.

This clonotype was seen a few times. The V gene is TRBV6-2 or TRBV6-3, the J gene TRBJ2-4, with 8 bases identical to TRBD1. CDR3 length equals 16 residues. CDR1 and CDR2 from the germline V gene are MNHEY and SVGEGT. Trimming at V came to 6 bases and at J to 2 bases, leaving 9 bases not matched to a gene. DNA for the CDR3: TGTGCCAGCAGCGACCCCAGGGGGCTACCCAAAAACATTCAGTACTTC. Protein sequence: CASSDPRGLPKNIQYF.

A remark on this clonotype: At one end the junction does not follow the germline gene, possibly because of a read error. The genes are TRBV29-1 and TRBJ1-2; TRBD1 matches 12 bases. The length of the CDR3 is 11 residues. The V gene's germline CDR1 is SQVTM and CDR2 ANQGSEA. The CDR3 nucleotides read TGCAGCGTTGAATTGGGACAGGGGGCCTCCTTC. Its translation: CSVELGQGASF.

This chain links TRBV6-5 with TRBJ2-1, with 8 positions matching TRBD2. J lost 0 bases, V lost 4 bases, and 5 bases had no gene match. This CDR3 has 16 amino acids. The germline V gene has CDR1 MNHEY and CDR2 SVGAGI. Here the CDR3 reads CASSSHGTSSYNEQFF. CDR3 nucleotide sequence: TGTGCCAGCAGTTCCCATGGGACTAGCTCCTACAATGAGCAGTTCTTC.